The sequence of this T cell receptor beta chain was determined in a study of cytomegalovirus exposure and HLA in healthy donors. Findings and limits, study-wide: Listed as cytomegalovirus-associated were 150 to 200 TCR beta chains. CMV serostatus was the only immune exposure information that was available. High sensitivity and specificity were reportedly achieved when the classifier diagnosed cytomegalovirus status.

On this clone itself: Antigen: not known.

PCR employed 60 Vbeta and 13 Jbeta primers. Profiled with immunoSEQ multiplex PCR; TCRdb holds only in-frame clones, not every one. The sample includes 150,000 to 200,000 clones, 80% to 85% of them seen just once. The clonotype comes from a woman aged 30 to 39 in good health and CMV-seronegative. The material sequenced was PBMCs.

The CDR3 bases are TGTGCCAGCAGCCCCACCCGTCAGGGAGAAGCTTTCTTT. Residues: CASSPTRQGEAFF. The gene calls are TRBV11-3 and TRBJ1-1, with D maybe TRBD1 (5 bases). The CDR3 has 13 residues. Trimming stripped 5 bases from V and 8 bases from J, with 15 bases between. Germline loops: CDR1 SGHNT, CDR2 YENEEA.